These 28 T cell receptor beta chains were all obtained from the same sample, sequenced in a study of CD8 T cells in ankylosing spondylitis. MiXCR was run by TCRdb on the 5' RACE reads, yielding one entry per CDR3 protein. The sample lists about 100,000 distinct CDR3 sequences; around 9.4% were seen once. Specimen: blood, either unsorted or a sorted T cell fraction (not recorded which). The receptor source for this set is a male donor with ankylosing spondylitis or in good health (not recorded which).

In its sample, this clonotype was seen many times. The chain couples TRBV7-8 to TRBJ1-2; D not certain. The CDR3 is 14 residues long. The germline CDR1 and CDR2 sequences are SGHVS and FQNEAQ. V lost 5 bases, J lost 7 bases, and 17 bases lay in between. The CDR3 spells CASSTEQINGGYTF. The CDR3 DNA sequence: TGTGCCAGCAGCACCGAACAGATTAACGGTGGCTACACCTTC.

The table lists this clonotype with many counts. This sequence joins TRBV12-3 or TRBV12-4 and TRBJ1-2; D might be TRBD1 (5 bases). The CDR3 loop spans 14 amino acids. Trimming shortened V by 4 bases and J by 3 bases, and 12 bases separated the two germline ends. CDR3 amino acids: CASSYDQGDYGYTF. The CDR3 coding sequence is TGTGCCAGCAGTTACGATCAGGGAGACTATGGCTACACCTTC.

This clonotype was seen many times. The chain is built from TRBV7-3 and TRBJ1-2; the D gene is possibly TRBD1 (6 bases). The V end lost 4 bases, the J end lost 2 bases, and 14 bases lay between the germline ends. The V gene's germline CDR1 is SGHTA and CDR2 FQGTGA. The CDR3 consists of 15 residues. CDR3 nucleotides: TGTGCCAGCAGCTCCCTCGGGGGGCTGAACTATGGCTACACCTTC. Protein product: CASSSLGGLNYGYTF.

This clonotype has ten or more counts. V is TRBV28 and J is TRBJ2-1, with D tentatively TRBD2 (5 bases). The CDR3 extends over 15 amino acids. Germline V lookup: CDR1 MDHEN, CDR2 SYDVKM. Trimming took 2 bases from V and 2 from J, leaving 10 bases between them. The CDR3 sequence is CASSLGAATYNEQFF. The CDR3 DNA follows: TGTGCCAGCAGTTTAGGAGCGGCCACCTACAATGAGCAGTTCTTC.

There are many counts of this clonotype. The V call is TRBV2, the J call TRBJ2-7; D uncertain. Trimming pared 4 bases from V and 4 bases from J, leaving 8 bases between. This CDR3 spans 12 amino acids. Germline V lookup: CDR1 SNHLY, CDR2 FYNNEI. CDR3 DNA: TGTGCCAGCAGTGCACAGAGATACGAGCAGTACTTC. Translating gives CASSAQRYEQYF.

A word on this clonotype: Just one base apart from a much larger clone, this may be a read error. V and J are TRBV18 and TRBJ2-5, with 10 bases matching TRBD2. This CDR3 contains 20 residues. Germline CDR1 KGHSH, CDR2 LQKENI. The CDR3 region is CTSSPPVWLQLAGIQETQYF. In nucleotides, the CDR3 is TGTACCAGCTCACCACCGGTCTGGCTACAACTAGCGGGAATACAAGAGACCCAGTACTTC.

This clonotype was observed a handful of times. The rearrangement links TRBV13 to TRBJ2-1; D is perhaps TRBD2 (6 bases). Germline CDR1 and CDR2: PRHDT and FYEKMQ (reference sequence). The CDR3 is made up of 14 amino acids. V was cut by 2 bases and J by 8 bases, with 13 bases left in between. CDR3 amino acids: CASSLLGGADEQFF. The CDR3 DNA reads as TGTGCCAGCAGCTTACTCGGGGGAGCGGATGAGCAGTTCTTC. The complete variable domain, with remaining parts taken from reference TRBV13 and TRBJ2-1, reads AAGVIQSPRHLIKEKRETATLKCYPIPRHDTVYWYQQGPGQDPQFLISFYEKMQSDKGSIPDRFSAQQFSDYHSELNMSSLELGDSALYFCASSLLGGADEQFFGPGTRLTVL.

This clonotype was seen repeatedly, ten times or more. The chain combines TRBV5-6 with TRBJ1-2; D is uncertain. Per germline, CDR1 SGHDT and CDR2 YYEEEE. The CDR3 contains 14 residues. The V end lost 5 bases, the J end lost 0 bases, and 11 bases lay between the germline ends. CDR3: CASRDYGANYGYTF. The CDR3 DNA reads TGTGCCAGCAGGGATTACGGGGCTAACTATGGCTACACCTTC.

This clonotype was detected many times. The chain recombines TRBV28 with TRBJ2-7; perhaps TRBD1 as D (6 bases). The CDR3 has 14 residues. The germline gives CDR1 MDHEN, CDR2 SYDVKM. The V end was cut by 5 bases, the J end by 2 bases, with 13 bases between. CDR3 region: CASSRDTPPYEQYF. The CDR3 region has the DNA TGTGCCAGCAGTAGGGACACTCCTCCCTACGAGCAGTACTTC. The full variable domain, rest sourced from reference TRBV28 and TRBJ2-7, is DVKVTQSSRYLVKRTGEKVFLECVQDMDHENMFWYRQDPGLGLRLIYFSYDVKMKEKGDIPEGYSVSREKKERFSLILESASTNQTSMYLCASSRDTPPYEQYFGPGTRLTVT.

This clonotype has a count of ten or more. The rearrangement uses TRBV12-3 or TRBV12-4 and TRBJ2-3; no clear D. V was clipped by 4 bases and J by 0 bases, with 5 bases between them. The length of the CDR3 is 13 residues. DNA for the CDR3: TGTGCCAGCAGTTATATCAGCACAGATACGCAGTATTTT. Translating gives CASSYISTDTQYF.

The chain links TRBV7-8 to TRBJ1-2; 9 positions match TRBD1. The CDR3 covers 15 residues. Germline V gives CDR1 SGHVS, CDR2 FQNEAQ. The V and J ends lost 5 bases and 4 bases, in that order; junction bases with no gene match: 8. The CDR3 DNA reads TGTGCCAGCAGCCTAACGGACAGGGGAGGCTATGGCTACACCTTC. As protein: CASSLTDRGGYGYTF.

This clonotype was seen ten or more times. This chain connects TRBV7-9 to TRBJ1-1; no clear D. V was shortened by 4 bases and J by 8 bases, with 2 bases between the two germline ends. CDR3 length equals 9 residues. Germline V lookup: CDR1 SEHNR, CDR2 FQNEAQ (reference sequence). CDR3 sequence reads: CASSSEAFF. Written as DNA, the CDR3 is TGTGCCAGCAGCTCGGAAGCTTTCTTT.

Ten or more counts support this clonotype. This chain uses TRBV9 with TRBJ2-1; maybe TRBD2 (5 bases). Trimming cost V 2 bases and J 7 bases, with 16 bases left between them. Germline V gene sequence: CDR1 SGDLS, CDR2 YYNGEE. The CDR3 length is 15 residues. DNA of the CDR3: TGTGCCAGCAGCGTGGGGAGCGGCTTTAGTAATGAGCAGTTCTTC. Translating gives CASSVGSGFSNEQFF.

This chain connects TRBV7-9 to TRBJ1-5; 9 bases line up with TRBD1. CDR3 length: 17 amino acids. From germline, CDR1 is SEHNR and CDR2 FQNEAQ (reference sequence). V was pared by 0 bases and J by 0 bases, with 3 bases of the junction left unmatched. The CDR3 DNA sequence: TGTGCCAGCAGCTTAGCGTGGGACAGGGATAGCAATCAGCCCCAGCATTTT. The encoded protein is CASSLAWDRDSNQPQHF.

This clonotype was seen repeatedly, ten times or more. CDR3 DNA: TGTGCCAGCAGCCAAGTGGGACGGACATTTGGCTACACCTTC. Translation: CASSQVGRTFGYTF. The chain employs TRBV3-1 and TRBJ1-2, with D possibly TRBD1 on 5 matching bases. This CDR3 has 14 amino acids. V dropped 1 base and J dropped 7 bases, with 13 bases sitting between them. CDR1 LGHDT and CDR2 YNNKEL come from the germline V gene (reference sequence).

This chain uses TRBV7-9 with TRBJ2-1, with D unclear. CDR3 length: 16 amino acids. V dropped 5 bases and J dropped 0 bases, with 14 bases sitting between them. Germline-derived CDR1 and CDR2 are SEHNR and FQNEAQ (reference sequence). The CDR3 DNA reads TGTGCCAGCAGCCACCTATTAGTGAGCTCCTACAATGAGCAGTTCTTC. Encoded protein: CASSHLLVSSYNEQFF.

Many counts were recorded for this clonotype. The V gene is TRBV5-1, the J gene TRBJ1-2, with 8 bases lining up with TRBD1. This CDR3 is 13 amino acids long. CDR1 is SGHRS and CDR2 is YFSETQ in the germline V gene. The trim removed 7 bases at V and 4 bases at J, leaving 6 bases unmatched. The CDR3 coding sequence is TGCGCCAGCTGCGGGGACAGGAGCTATGGCTACACCTTC. Residues: CASCGDRSYGYTF. Based on the CDR3 plus reference TRBV5-1 and TRBJ1-2, the full variable domain is KAGVTQTPRYLIKTRGQQVTLSCSPISGHRSVSWYQQTPGQGLQFLFEYFSETQRNKGNFPGRFSGRQFSNSRSEMNVSTLELGDSALYLCASCGDRSYGYTFGSGTRLTVV.

This clonotype was observed at least ten times. The CDR3 sequence is CAISANRTGGLTFNYEQYF. The CDR3 nucleotides read TGTGCCATCAGTGCAAACAGGACAGGGGGCCTCACCTTCAACTACGAGCAGTACTTC. The chain couples TRBV10-3 to TRBJ2-7; 11 bases are shared with TRBD1. Germline loops: CDR1 ENHRY, CDR2 SYGVKD. The CDR3 sequence is 19 residues long. The V gene end was trimmed by 4 bases and the J gene end by 3 bases; junction bases not matched to a gene: 17.

This clonotype was seen repeatedly, ten times or more. The rearrangement links TRBV28 to TRBJ1-5; 8 nucleotides agree with TRBD1. Germline V gives CDR1 MDHEN, CDR2 SYDVKM. This CDR3 spans 15 amino acids. The V gene end was trimmed by 4 bases and the J gene end by 1 base; junction bases not matched to a gene: 3. The CDR3 region is CASSYQGASNQPQHF. In nucleotides, the CDR3 is TGTGCCAGCAGTTACCAGGGGGCGAGCAATCAGCCCCAGCATTTT.

This clonotype has ten or more counts. This chain connects TRBV5-1 to TRBJ2-3; TRBD2 matches at 9 bases. The CDR3 is made up of 14 amino acids. CDR1 is SGHRS, CDR2 YFSETQ, per germline. Germline trimming cut 5 bases from V and 2 bases from J; bases unmatched to any gene: 3. CDR3 in amino acids: CASRLAGITDTQYF. The CDR3 DNA follows: TGCGCCAGCAGGCTAGCGGGGATCACAGATACGCAGTATTTT.

This clonotype was seen ten or more times. The V call is TRBV12-3 or TRBV12-4, the J call TRBJ2-2, with 9 positions matching TRBD1. CDR3 size: 17 residues. The V and J ends lost 5 bases and 3 bases, in that order; junction bases with no gene match: 10. The DNA for the CDR3 is TGTGCCAGCAGTCCCTTTCCGGACAGGGGTTACACCGGGGAGCTGTTTTTT. Encoded protein: CASSPFPDRGYTGELFF.

Ten or more counts support this clonotype. The chain recombines TRBV5-1 with TRBJ1-2; D might be TRBD1 (6 bases). The germline V gene has CDR1 SGHRS and CDR2 YFSETQ. Trimming shortened V by 1 base and J by 3 bases, and 13 bases separated the two germline ends. The CDR3 runs to 15 residues. The CDR3 loop reads CASSLTGSPDYGYTF. The DNA of the CDR3 is TGCGCCAGCAGCTTGACAGGGTCCCCCGACTATGGCTACACCTTC. Looking up the rest from reference TRBV5-1 and TRBJ1-2 gives the full variable domain: KAGVTQTPRYLIKTRGQQVTLSCSPISGHRSVSWYQQTPGQGLQFLFEYFSETQRNKGNFPGRFSGRQFSNSRSEMNVSTLELGDSALYLCASSLTGSPDYGYTFGSGTRLTVV.

This clonotype has ten or more counts. For the CDR3, the DNA is TGCAGTGCGCCCCCGGGTTACAACTATGGCTACACCTTC. Translated, it gives CSAPPGYNYGYTF. The chain employs TRBV20-1 and TRBJ1-2; no firm D call. Germline-derived CDR1 and CDR2 are DFQATT and SNEGSKA (reference sequence). This CDR3 comprises 13 residues. Trimming stripped 6 bases from V and 2 bases from J, with 13 bases between.

Ten or more counts support this clonotype. The CDR3 spells CASNGRENSGANVLTF. The CDR3 DNA is TGTGCCAGCAACGGACGGGAAAACTCTGGGGCCAACGTCCTGACTTTC. V and J are TRBV12-3 or TRBV12-4 and TRBJ2-6, with a tentative D call TRBD2 (5 bases). The V end was cut by 7 bases, the J end by 0 bases, with 13 bases between. CDR3 length: 16 amino acids.

This clonotype was observed at least ten times. This chain joins TRBV19 and TRBJ2-3; no clear D gene. Trimming left V 6 bases short and J 0 bases short, with 10 bases between. This CDR3 has 14 amino acids. The germline V gene encodes CDR1 LNHDA and CDR2 SQIVND (reference sequence). The CDR3 nucleotides are TGTGCCAGTAGGACCGCGGCTAGCACAGATACGCAGTATTTT. Translated, it gives CASRTAASTDTQYF.

This clonotype was seen ten or more times. The chain has TRBV5-1 and TRBJ2-2, with D perhaps TRBD1 (5 bases). The CDR3 runs to 17 residues. The V and J ends lost 3 bases and 1 base respectively, with 16 bases between them. Germline-derived CDR1 and CDR2 are SGHRS and YFSETQ. The CDR3 DNA sequence: TGCGCCAGCAGCTCTCCCTCGGACAATTGGAACACCGGGGAGCTGTTTTTT. Residues: CASSSPSDNWNTGELFF.

This chain uses TRBV7-9 with TRBJ2-7; D perhaps matches TRBD1 (5 bases). Germline CDR1 and CDR2: SEHNR and FQNEAQ (reference sequence). Deletions cut 1 base from V and 3 bases from J, with 10 bases between. The CDR3 contains 14 residues. The CDR3 protein is CASSLVGAVYEQYF. CDR3 nucleotide sequence: TGTGCCAGCAGCTTAGTTGGGGCCGTCTACGAGCAGTACTTC.

This clonotype appeared many times. The rearrangement joins TRBV5-1 to TRBJ2-5; unclear D gene. V shed 0 bases and J shed 0 bases, with 9 bases lying between them. CDR1 and CDR2 (germline): SGHRS, YFSETQ. The CDR3 is made up of 15 amino acids. DNA for the CDR3: TGCGCCAGCAGCTTGGGTCGGGTATACCAAGAGACCCAGTACTTC. Translated, it gives CASSLGRVYQETQYF.